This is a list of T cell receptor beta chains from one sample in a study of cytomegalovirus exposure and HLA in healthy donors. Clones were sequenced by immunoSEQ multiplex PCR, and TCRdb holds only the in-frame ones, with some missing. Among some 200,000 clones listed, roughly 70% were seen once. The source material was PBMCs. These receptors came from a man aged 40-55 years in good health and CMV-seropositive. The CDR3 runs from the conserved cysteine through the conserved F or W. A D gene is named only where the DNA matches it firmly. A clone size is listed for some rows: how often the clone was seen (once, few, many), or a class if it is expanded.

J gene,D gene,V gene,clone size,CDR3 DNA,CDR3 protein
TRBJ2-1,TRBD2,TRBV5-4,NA,TGTGCCAGCAGCTACACTAGCGGGGGGGCCAATGAGCAGTTCTTC,CASSYTSGGANEQFF
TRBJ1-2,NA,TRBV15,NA,TGTGCCACCAGCAGAGATACAGCGGGTGGCTACACCTTC,CATSRDTAGGYTF
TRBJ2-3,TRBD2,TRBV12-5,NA,TGTGCTAGTGGTACAACGACTAGCGGGGGCCTCCTCTACCTCACAGATACGCAGTATTTT,CASGTTTSGGLLYLTDTQYF
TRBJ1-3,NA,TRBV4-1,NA,TGCGCCAGCAGCCAAGATGCCGGGGATGTGCCTGGAAACACCATATATTTT,CASSQDAGDVPGNTIYF
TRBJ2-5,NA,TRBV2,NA,TGTGCCAGTAGGGACATCTTAGTCTACCAAGAGACCCAGTACTTC,CASRDILVYQETQYF
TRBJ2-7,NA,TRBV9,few,TGTGCCAGCAGCGTAGGACAGAACTACGAGCAGTACTTC,CASSVGQNYEQYF
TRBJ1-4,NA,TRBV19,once,TGTGCCAGTAGTATAACCGGGGACTCAGATGAAAAACTGTTTTTT,CASSITGDSDEKLFF
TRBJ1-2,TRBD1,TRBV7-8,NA,TGTGCCAGCAGCTGGGACAGGGTAAACTATGGCTACACCTTC,CASSWDRVNYGYTF
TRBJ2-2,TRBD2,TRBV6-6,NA,TGTGCCAGCAGCGTCGGGTGGCGGGAGTTGTCGGGGGAGCTGTTTTTT,CASSVGWRELSGELFF
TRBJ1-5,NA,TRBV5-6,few,TGTGCCAGCAGCTTCGGGACACAGCCCCAGCATTTT,CASSFGTQPQHF
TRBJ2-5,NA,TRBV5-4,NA,TGTGCCAGCAGGAGGTGGGGCCTTACCCGCCAAGAGACCCAGTACTTC,CASRRWGLTRQETQYF
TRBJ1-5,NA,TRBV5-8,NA,TGTGCCAGCAGCTTGGCCGGGGAGGGGAAGTGGCCCCAGCATTTT,CASSLAGEGKWPQHF
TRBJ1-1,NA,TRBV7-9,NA,TGTTCCAGCAGCCCCGGGGGGTCGGCTGAAGCTTTCTTT,CSSSPGGSAEAFF
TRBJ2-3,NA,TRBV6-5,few,TGTGCCAGCAGCTCAAGGGGGTCCGGGCCAGATACGCAGTATTTT,CASSSRGSGPDTQYF
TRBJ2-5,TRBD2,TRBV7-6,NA,TGTGCCAGCAGTACAGGGGTAGCGGGGGTTGAGGCCCAGTACTTC,CASSTGVAGVEAQYF
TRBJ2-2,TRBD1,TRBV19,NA,TGTGCCAGTACCAGGGGGTTCCTCACCGGGGAGCTGTTTTTT,CASTRGFLTGELFF
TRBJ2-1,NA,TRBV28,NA,TGTGCCAGCAGACTCCGGGCAGGGTCAATGAACATCAATGAGCAGTTCTTC,CASRLRAGSMNINEQFF
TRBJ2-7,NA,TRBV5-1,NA,TGCGCCAGCAGCTTGGATTGGGAACAGGAGGGACCCTCCTACGAGCAGTACTTC,CASSLDWEQEGPSYEQYF
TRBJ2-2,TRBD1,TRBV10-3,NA,TGTGCCATCAGGGGCCAGGGGGAATATGCCGGGGAGCTGTTTTTT,CAIRGQGEYAGELFF
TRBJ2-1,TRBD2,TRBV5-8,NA,TGTGCCAGCAGCTTGGCCGAGCGGGGGGGCCTCAATGAGCAGTTCTTC,CASSLAERGGLNEQFF
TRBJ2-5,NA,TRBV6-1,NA,TGTGCCAGCAGTGACGCGTCGGCCCAGTACTTC,CASSDASAQYF
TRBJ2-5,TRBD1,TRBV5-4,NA,TGTGCCAGCAGCCTGGGACAGGGCGCCGCCCAGTACTTC,CASSLGQGAAQYF
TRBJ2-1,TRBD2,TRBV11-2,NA,TGTGCCAGCAGCTCACCGCGGGGGGCGACCCTAAATGAGCAGTTCTTC,CASSSPRGATLNEQFF
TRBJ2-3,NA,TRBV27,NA,TGTGCCAGCAGTTTAGGAGGTACAGATACGCAGTATTTT,CASSLGGTDTQYF
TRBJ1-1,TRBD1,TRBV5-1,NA,TGCGCCAGCAGCTTGGTGGGACAGGGAAGGAACACTGAAGCTTTCTTT,CASSLVGQGRNTEAFF
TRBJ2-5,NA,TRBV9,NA,TGTGCCAGCAGCGGCTGGACAGAGGAGGAGACCCAGTACTTC,CASSGWTEEETQYF
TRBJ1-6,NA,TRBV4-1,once,TGCGCCAGCAGCCAATACACACAGACAAATTCACCCCTCCACTTT,CASSQYTQTNSPLHF